The 30 T cell receptor beta chains in this list originate from one sample, sequenced in a study of blood T cell repertoires in COVID-19. Produced via immunoSEQ multiplex PCR; TCRdb's table is partial and in-frame only. The sample records 60,000 to 65,000 clones, around 79% being singletons. What was sequenced was peripheral blood. These receptors came from a human donor in a cohort sampled during active COVID-19.

The chain links TRBV4-3 to TRBJ2-3; D is undetermined. Deletions cut 4 bases from V and 0 bases from J, with 5 bases between. The CDR3 covers 13 residues. In germline, CDR1 is LGHNA, CDR2 YSLEER. CDR3 region: CASSRGSTDTQYF. DNA of the CDR3: TGCGCCAGCAGCCGAGGAAGCACAGATACGCAGTATTTT.

The chain uses TRBV6-5 and TRBJ2-5; 7 bases are a match to TRBD2. CDR1 and CDR2 from the germline V gene are MNHEY and SVGAGI. The CDR3 is 14 residues long. V was pared by 5 bases and J by 5 bases, with 8 bases of the junction left unmatched. The CDR3 sequence: CASSPTSMGETQYF. DNA of the CDR3: TGTGCCAGCAGTCCGACTAGCATGGGTGAGACCCAGTACTTC.

V is TRBV28 and J is TRBJ1-5; D is possibly TRBD1 (6 bases). Germline V gene sequence: CDR1 MDHEN, CDR2 SYDVKM. Trimming took off 4 bases at V and 3 bases at J, with 13 bases between the two ends. This CDR3 spans 15 amino acids. CDR3 in DNA: TGTGCCAGCAGTTCTCCGGACAGCTTCAATCAGCCCCAGCATTTT. Its translation is CASSSPDSFNQPQHF.

The rearrangement uses TRBV5-5 and TRBJ1-2, with 8 nucleotides matching TRBD1. The trim removed 3 bases at V and 2 bases at J, leaving 18 bases unmatched. Germline V gene data show CDR1 as SGHKS and CDR2 as YYEKEE (reference sequence). This CDR3 has 19 amino acids. CDR3 coding DNA: TGTGCCAGCAGCTCCACCGCCCAGGCTGGACAGGGAAGGAACTATGGCTACACCTTC. This sequence encodes CASSSTAQAGQGRNYGYTF.

The chain couples TRBV13 to TRBJ2-2; 8 bases are shared with TRBD1. Germline CDR1 reads PRHDT; CDR2 reads FYEKMQ (reference sequence). The CDR3 loop spans 17 amino acids. V gave up 4 bases and J gave up 3 bases; unmatched junction bases: 10. CDR3 DNA sequence: TGTGCCAGCAGCTCTCCCGGACAGGGATGGGACACCGGGGAGCTGTTTTTT. It is translated as CASSSPGQGWDTGELFF. The whole variable domain, remainder taken from reference TRBV13 and TRBJ2-2, is AAGVIQSPRHLIKEKRETATLKCYPIPRHDTVYWYQQGPGQDPQFLISFYEKMQSDKGSIPDRFSAQQFSDYHSELNMSSLELGDSALYFCASSSPGQGWDTGELFFGEGSRLTVL.

J is TRBJ1-3 and V is TRBV18, with a possible D match to TRBD1 (5 bases). Trimming left V 6 bases short and J 2 bases short, with 14 bases between. CDR1 and CDR2 (germline): KGHSH, LQKENI. The CDR3 extends over 15 amino acids. Written as DNA, the CDR3 is TGTGCCAGCTCCGCCGACAGATACCCTGGAAACACCATATATTTT. It yields the protein CASSADRYPGNTIYF.

The chain joins TRBV28 to TRBJ2-7; the D is unclear. Trimming took 5 bases from V and 2 from J, leaving 10 bases between them. Germline values: CDR1 MDHEN, CDR2 SYDVKM. There are 13 residues in the CDR3. The CDR3 spells CASSRGRTYEQYF. The CDR3 region has the DNA TGTGCCAGCAGTAGAGGCAGAACCTACGAGCAGTACTTC.

V usage is TRBV5-1 and J usage is TRBJ2-5; maybe TRBD2 (6 bases). CDR1 SGHRS and CDR2 YFSETQ come from the germline V gene. Trimming took off 0 bases at V and 3 bases at J, with 9 bases between the two ends. This CDR3 is 14 amino acids long. CDR3 DNA sequence: TGCGCCAGCAGCTTGGGCGGGACGAAAGAGACCCAGTACTTC. Protein product: CASSLGGTKETQYF.

The table lists this clone with a count of one. This sequence joins TRBV4-3 and TRBJ2-5, with 8 nucleotides matching TRBD1. Trimming at V came to 0 bases and at J to 3 bases, leaving 12 bases not matched to a gene. CDR1 is LGHNA, CDR2 YSLEER, per germline. The CDR3 is made up of 18 amino acids. CDR3 nucleotide sequence: TGCGCCAGCAGCCAAGAATTTCTTTCCCAGGGGGCGGAAGAGACCCAGTACTTC. Protein product: CASSQEFLSQGAEETQYF.

The V and J genes are TRBV5-4 and TRBJ1-2, with D possibly TRBD1 on 5 matching bases. CDR3 length: 15 residues. Deletions cut 4 bases from V and 8 bases from J, with 21 bases between. Germline V gives CDR1 SGHNT, CDR2 YYREEE (reference sequence). The CDR3 region is CASSTYSTGEDGYTF. CDR3 DNA sequence: TGTGCCAGCAGCACATATTCGACGGGGGAGGACGGCTACACCTTC. Full variable domain (missing parts from reference TRBV5-4 and TRBJ1-2): ETGVTQSPTHLIKTRGQQVTLRCSSQSGHNTVSWYQQALGQGPQFIFQYYREEENGRGNFPPRFSGLQFPNYSSELNVNALELDDSALYLCASSTYSTGEDGYTFGSGTRLTVV.

The chain is built from TRBV11-2 and TRBJ2-5; 8 positions agree with TRBD2. The germline V gene encodes CDR1 SGHAT and CDR2 FQNNGV. J lost 3 bases, V lost 5 bases, and 8 bases had no gene match. The CDR3 contains 15 residues. The CDR3 DNA is TGTGCCAGCAGCCGCGGACTAGCCACAGAAGAGACCCAGTACTTC. It specifies CASSRGLATEETQYF.

This clone was observed many times. The chain employs TRBV6-5 and TRBJ1-1; 8 positions agree with TRBD1. The CDR3 contains 14 residues. V dropped 2 bases and J dropped 7; count of bases not matched to a gene: 6. The germline V gene has CDR1 MNHEY and CDR2 SVGAGI. CDR3 DNA sequence: TGTGCCAGCAGTTACCGCAGGGGGCAAGGTGAAGCTTTCTTT. Its translation is CASSYRRGQGEAFF.

This clone was recorded once. V is TRBV7-2 and J is TRBJ2-1; 10 nucleotides line up with TRBD2. Per germline, CDR1 SGHTA and CDR2 FQGNSA. V gave up 2 bases and J gave up 10 bases; unmatched junction bases: 14. The CDR3 spans 17 residues. This chain's CDR3 is CASSLRFLAGAPQEQFF. DNA of the CDR3: TGTGCCAGCAGCTTAAGATTTCTAGCGGGGGCGCCCCAGGAGCAGTTCTTC.

This clone appeared a few times. The genes are TRBV7-2 and TRBJ1-2; D gene ambiguous. V was trimmed by 1 base and J by 7 bases, leaving 10 bases between them. The CDR3 is made up of 13 amino acids. Germline assignment: CDR1 SGHTA and CDR2 FQGNSA. The CDR3: CASSLGEPIGYTF. CDR3 DNA sequence: TGTGCCAGCAGCTTAGGAGAGCCTATTGGCTACACCTTC.

A single count supports this clone. J is TRBJ1-1 and V is TRBV12-5; D is unclear. V dropped 2 bases and J dropped 9 bases, with 19 bases sitting between them. The CDR3 consists of 15 residues. CDR1 and CDR2 (germline): LGHNT, FRNRAP. For the CDR3, the DNA is TGTGCTAGTGGTTTGTCAGCTCGGTCGGGGAATAAAGCTTTCTTT. Translating gives CASGLSARSGNKAFF.

A few counts support this clone. The chain joins TRBV5-1 to TRBJ2-2; a weak D match, TRBD2 (6 bases). CDR3 length: 16 residues. Germline-derived CDR1 and CDR2 are SGHRS and YFSETQ. Trimming shortened V by 3 bases and J by 4 bases, and 16 bases separated the two germline ends. The CDR3 bases are TGCGCCAGCAGCTCGGGACTCCTCGCGGTCACCGGGGAGCTGTTTTTT. Translating gives CASSSGLLAVTGELFF.

This rearrangement joins TRBV27 to TRBJ1-6, with TRBD1 matching over 7 bases. Trimming cost V 3 bases and J 6 bases; bases outside gene matches: 8. The CDR3 length is 16 residues. CDR1 is MNHEY, CDR2 SMNVEV, per germline (reference sequence). The DNA for the CDR3 is TGTGCCAGCAGTTTTGCAGGGGGACTCGGTAATTCACCCCTCCACTTT. Its translation: CASSFAGGLGNSPLHF.

This clone was picked up many times. V and J are TRBV4-3 and TRBJ2-5; no firm D call. CDR3 length: 15 residues. Per the germline V gene, CDR1 is LGHNA and CDR2 is YSLEER. The V end was cut by 0 bases, the J end by 5 bases, with 13 bases between. The CDR3 DNA reads as TGCGCCAGCAGCCAAGATCGAGGAGATGGGGAGACCCAGTACTTC. As protein: CASSQDRGDGETQYF.

V is TRBV19 and J is TRBJ2-6, with no clear D. This CDR3 comprises 19 residues. Germline loops: CDR1 LNHDA, CDR2 SQIVND (reference sequence). Trimming removed 3 bases from V and 1 base from J, with 19 bases in between. The CDR3 bases are TGTGCCAGTAGTATCCCCCCCGCCTACAGCTATTCTGGGGCCAACGTCCTGACTTTC. Translated: CASSIPPAYSYSGANVLTF.

The chain links TRBV7-9 to TRBJ2-1; D gene unclear. V lost 2 bases, J lost 6 bases, and 17 bases lay in between. This CDR3 region has 16 residues. CDR1 SEHNR and CDR2 FQNEAQ come from the germline V gene (reference sequence). CDR3 protein: CASSLSIGSVGNEQFF. The CDR3 DNA sequence: TGTGCCAGCAGCTTAAGTATCGGGTCGGTGGGCAATGAGCAGTTCTTC.

The chain couples TRBV9 to TRBJ1-2, with D possibly matching TRBD1 (6 bases). This CDR3 comprises 17 residues. Per the germline V gene, CDR1 is SGDLS and CDR2 is YYNGEE. V dropped 4 bases and J dropped 4 bases, with 23 bases sitting between them. The CDR3 nucleotides are TGTGCCAGCAGCCCCCGCGCCGGGACACAGCGGACCTATGGCTACACCTTC. It yields the protein CASSPRAGTQRTYGYTF.

The chain employs TRBV6-5 and TRBJ1-1; 7 bases are shared with TRBD1. This CDR3 is 15 amino acids long. Trimming removed 6 bases from V and 6 bases from J; junction bases left unmatched: 13. The germline gives CDR1 MNHEY, CDR2 SVGAGI. The CDR3 sequence is CASRVDMGQLSEAFF. The CDR3 nucleotides are TGTGCCAGCAGGGTTGATATGGGACAGCTCTCTGAAGCTTTCTTT.

The chain carries TRBV19 and TRBJ1-2; D remains unclear. The CDR3 contains 17 residues. The V end was cut by 1 base, the J end by 0 bases, with 15 bases between. Germline CDR1 reads LNHDA; CDR2 reads SQIVND (reference sequence). CDR3 nucleotide sequence: TGTGCCAGTAGTATAGGGGAGCGTACCCGACCTAACTATGGCTACACCTTC. This translates into CASSIGERTRPNYGYTF.

This chain connects TRBV18 to TRBJ2-4; 8 nucleotides agree with TRBD2. CDR3 length: 15 residues. Germline V gene sequence: CDR1 KGHSH, CDR2 LQKENI. Germline trimming cut 3 bases from V and 1 base from J; bases unmatched to any gene: 2. This CDR3 is CASSPGGGAKNIQYF. The CDR3 DNA follows: TGTGCCAGCTCACCCGGGGGGGGTGCCAAAAACATTCAGTACTTC.

This clone occurred a few times. The chain carries TRBV11-2 and TRBJ2-6, with D possibly being TRBD2 (5 bases). Looked up from germline, CDR1 is SGHAT and CDR2 is FQNNGV. CDR3 length: 16 residues. The ends were cut back, 5 bases at V and 3 bases at J, with 14 bases in the middle. CDR3 DNA sequence: TGTGCCAGCAGCAAGAGGGAGCCCCTTGGGGCCAACGTCCTGACTTTC. Its protein is CASSKREPLGANVLTF.

Only a few counts were recorded for this clone. This rearrangement joins TRBV7-9 to TRBJ2-1, with TRBD2 identical over 7 bases. Germline V gives CDR1 SEHNR, CDR2 FQNEAQ (reference sequence). CDR3 size: 15 residues. Germline trimming cut 0 bases from V and 5 bases from J; bases unmatched to any gene: 4. The CDR3 nucleotides read TGTGCCAGCAGCTTAGCCCTAGCGGTTAACAATGAGCAGTTCTTC. Residues: CASSLALAVNNEQFF.

The chain is built from TRBV11-2 and TRBJ1-4, with TRBD1 as a possible D gene (6 bases). CDR1 and CDR2 (germline): SGHAT, FQNNGV. V was cut by 1 base and J by 8 bases, with 14 bases left in between. This CDR3 is 15 amino acids long. CDR3 DNA: TGTGCCAGCAGCTTAGGGTCAGGGGTTGGGGAAAAACTGTTTTTT. Amino acids: CASSLGSGVGEKLFF.

This clone was observed once. This chain uses TRBV24-1 with TRBJ2-1; 13 bases fit TRBD2. The CDR3 runs 17 residues. CDR1 KGHDR and CDR2 SFDVKD come from the germline V gene. V shed 2 bases and J 7 bases; nucleotides not matched to a gene: 7. This CDR3 reads CATSDSSTSGGQNEQFF. The CDR3 DNA reads as TGTGCCACCAGTGATTCATCGACTAGCGGGGGGCAGAATGAGCAGTTCTTC.

The chain has TRBV2 and TRBJ1-2; possible D gene TRBD1, 5 bases. There are 13 residues in the CDR3. With 7 bases removed from V and 3 bases from J, the gap between germline ends came to 12 bases. The germline gives CDR1 SNHLY, CDR2 FYNNEI. CDR3 in amino acids: CASKVSGYYGYTF. For the CDR3, the DNA is TGTGCCAGCAAGGTGTCAGGGTACTATGGCTACACCTTC.

The chain carries TRBV28 and TRBJ2-1; TRBD1 matches 8 bases. The CDR3 length is 15 residues. CDR1 MDHEN and CDR2 SYDVKM come from the germline V gene. With V trimmed by 5 bases and J by 3 bases, 6 bases remained unmatched. Written as DNA, the CDR3 is TGTGCCAGCAGTCCTGGACAGGGCAACTACAATGAGCAGTTCTTC. Amino acid sequence: CASSPGQGNYNEQFF.